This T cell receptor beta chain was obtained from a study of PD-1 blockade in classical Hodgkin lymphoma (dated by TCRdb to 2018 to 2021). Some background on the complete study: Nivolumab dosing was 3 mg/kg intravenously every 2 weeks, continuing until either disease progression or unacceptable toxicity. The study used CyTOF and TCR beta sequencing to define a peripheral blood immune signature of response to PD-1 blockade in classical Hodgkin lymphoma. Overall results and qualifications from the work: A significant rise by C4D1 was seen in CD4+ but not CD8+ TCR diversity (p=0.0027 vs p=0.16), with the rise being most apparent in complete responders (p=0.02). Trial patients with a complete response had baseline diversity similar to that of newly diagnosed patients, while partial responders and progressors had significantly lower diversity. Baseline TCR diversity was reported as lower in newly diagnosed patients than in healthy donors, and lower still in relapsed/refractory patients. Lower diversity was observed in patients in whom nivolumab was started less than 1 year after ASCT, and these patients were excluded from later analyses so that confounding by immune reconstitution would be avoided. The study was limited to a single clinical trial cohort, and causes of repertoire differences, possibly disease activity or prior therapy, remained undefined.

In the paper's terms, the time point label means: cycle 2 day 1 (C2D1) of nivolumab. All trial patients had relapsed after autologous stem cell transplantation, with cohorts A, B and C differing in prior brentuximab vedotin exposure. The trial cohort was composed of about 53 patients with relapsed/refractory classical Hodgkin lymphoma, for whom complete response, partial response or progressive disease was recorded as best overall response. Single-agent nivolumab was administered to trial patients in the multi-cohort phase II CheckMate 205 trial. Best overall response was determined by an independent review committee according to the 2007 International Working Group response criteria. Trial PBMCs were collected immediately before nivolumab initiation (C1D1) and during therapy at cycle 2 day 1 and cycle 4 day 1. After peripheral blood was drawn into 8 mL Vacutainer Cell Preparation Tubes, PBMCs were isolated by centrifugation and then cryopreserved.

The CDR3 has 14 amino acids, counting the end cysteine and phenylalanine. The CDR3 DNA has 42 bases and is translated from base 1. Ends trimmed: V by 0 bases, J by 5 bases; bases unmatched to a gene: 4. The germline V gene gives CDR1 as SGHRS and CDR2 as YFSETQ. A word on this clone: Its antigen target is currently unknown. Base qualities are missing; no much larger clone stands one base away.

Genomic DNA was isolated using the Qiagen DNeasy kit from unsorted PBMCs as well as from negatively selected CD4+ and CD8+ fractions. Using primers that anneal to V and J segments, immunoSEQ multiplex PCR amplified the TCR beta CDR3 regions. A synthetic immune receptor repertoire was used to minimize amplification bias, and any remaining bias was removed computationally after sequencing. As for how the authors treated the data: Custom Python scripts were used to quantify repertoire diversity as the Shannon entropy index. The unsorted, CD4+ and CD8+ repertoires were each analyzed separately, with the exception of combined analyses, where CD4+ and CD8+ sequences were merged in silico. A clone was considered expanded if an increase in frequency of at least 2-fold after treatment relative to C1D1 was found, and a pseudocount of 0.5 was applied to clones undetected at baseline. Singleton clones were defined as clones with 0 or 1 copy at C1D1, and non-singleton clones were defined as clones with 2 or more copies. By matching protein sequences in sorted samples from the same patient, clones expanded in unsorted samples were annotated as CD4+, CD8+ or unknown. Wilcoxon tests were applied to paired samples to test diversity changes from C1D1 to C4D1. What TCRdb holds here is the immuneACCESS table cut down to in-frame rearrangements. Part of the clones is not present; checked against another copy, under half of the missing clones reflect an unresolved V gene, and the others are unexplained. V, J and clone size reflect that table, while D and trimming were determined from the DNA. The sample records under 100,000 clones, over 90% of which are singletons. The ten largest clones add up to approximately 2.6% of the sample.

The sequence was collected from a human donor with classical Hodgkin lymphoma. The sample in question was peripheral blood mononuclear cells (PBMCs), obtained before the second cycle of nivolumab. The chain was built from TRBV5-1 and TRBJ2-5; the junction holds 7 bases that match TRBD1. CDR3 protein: CASSLGQGWETQYF. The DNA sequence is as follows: TGCGCCAGCAGCTTGGGACAGGGTTGGGAGACCCAGTACTTC.